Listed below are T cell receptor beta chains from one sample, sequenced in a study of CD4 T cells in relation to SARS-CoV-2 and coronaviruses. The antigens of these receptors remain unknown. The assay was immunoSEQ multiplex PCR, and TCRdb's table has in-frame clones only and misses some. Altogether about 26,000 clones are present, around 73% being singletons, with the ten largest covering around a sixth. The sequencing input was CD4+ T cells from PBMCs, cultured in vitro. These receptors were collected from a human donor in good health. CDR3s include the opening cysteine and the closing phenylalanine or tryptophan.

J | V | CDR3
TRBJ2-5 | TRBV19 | CASSEQHTLGETQYF
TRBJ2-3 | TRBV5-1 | CASRMVGTSVDTQYF
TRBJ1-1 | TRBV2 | CASTLLSSRVTEAFF
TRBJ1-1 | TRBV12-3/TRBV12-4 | CASSYDINTEAFF
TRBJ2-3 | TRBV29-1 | CSVARGGTDTQYF
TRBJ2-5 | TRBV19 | CASSILAGVQETQYF
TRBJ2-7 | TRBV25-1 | CASSDLDSYEQYF
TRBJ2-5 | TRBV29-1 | CSHTDQGETQYF
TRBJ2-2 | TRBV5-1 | CASSFMFGAGELFF
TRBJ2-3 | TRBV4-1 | CASSQVQGVGTDTQYF
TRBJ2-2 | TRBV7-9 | CASSPGGGSGSTGELFF
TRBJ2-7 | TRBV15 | CATSRDLGYEQYF
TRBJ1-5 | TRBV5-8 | CASSLARTGAQPQHF
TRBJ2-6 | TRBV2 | CASSADRRSGANVLTF
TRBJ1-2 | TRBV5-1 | CASSLAPGVQGGYTF
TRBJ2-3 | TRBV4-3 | CASSQAGAGDTQYF
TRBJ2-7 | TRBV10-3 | CAIKGLVGSYEQYF
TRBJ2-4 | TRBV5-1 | CASSLEKPGDIQYF
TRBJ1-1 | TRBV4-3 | CASSQEGQGNTEAFF
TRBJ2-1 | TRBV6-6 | CASSPTSGQFF
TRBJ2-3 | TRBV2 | CASRGFGETDTQYF
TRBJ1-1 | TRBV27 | CASSLAQTPLMAFF